Listed below are T cell receptor beta chains from one sample, sequenced in a study of Graves' ophthalmopathy and Graves' hyperthyroidism. Each CDR3 protein gets one entry after TCRdb re-called the multiplex PCR reads with MiXCR. The table shows approximately 700,000 distinct CDR3 sequences, with about two fifths occurring only once. Sequencing was performed on peripheral blood. The receptors stem from an adult man with Graves' ophthalmopathy. CDR3s include the opening cysteine and the closing phenylalanine or tryptophan. Each record gives: clone size, J gene, CDR3 length, D gene, V gene, CDR3 protein, CDR3 DNA. A D gene is named only where the DNA matches it firmly. Where a row states a size, it is once, few, many or the class of an expanded clone; other rows omit it.

clone size: few; J gene: TRBJ2-2; CDR3 length: 15; D gene: TRBD1; V gene: TRBV9; CDR3 protein: CASRSGQGYTGELFF; CDR3 DNA: TGTGCCAGCAGATCTGGACAGGGGTACACCGGGGAGCTGTTTTTT
clone size: many; J gene: TRBJ2-5; CDR3 length: 16; D gene: TRBD2; V gene: TRBV7-9; CDR3 protein: CASSSPGTSGGETQYF; CDR3 DNA: TGTGCCAGCAGCTCCCCCGGGACTAGCGGGGGAGAGACCCAGTACTTC
clone size: .; J gene: TRBJ2-6; CDR3 length: 15; D gene: TRBD1; V gene: TRBV29-1; CDR3 protein: CSVETGGSGANVLTF; CDR3 DNA: TGCAGCGTTGAAACAGGGGGCTCTGGGGCCAACGTCCTGACTTTC
clone size: .; J gene: TRBJ2-3; CDR3 length: 14; D gene: .; V gene: TRBV7-3; CDR3 protein: CASSPGVGTASQYF; CDR3 DNA: TGTGCCAGCAGTCCTGGTGTAGGGACTGCCTCGCAGTATTTT
clone size: .; J gene: TRBJ2-3; CDR3 length: 14; D gene: .; V gene: TRBV7-2; CDR3 protein: CASSFLTSSDTQYF; CDR3 DNA: TGTGCCAGCAGCTTTTTAACTTCATCAGATACGCAGTATTTT
clone size: .; J gene: TRBJ2-7; CDR3 length: 12; D gene: .; V gene: TRBV4-1; CDR3 protein: CASSQGADEQYF; CDR3 DNA: TGCGCCAGCAGCCAAGGGGCGGACGAGCAGTACTTC
clone size: many; J gene: TRBJ1-2; CDR3 length: 13; D gene: TRBD1; V gene: TRBV2; CDR3 protein: CASSWDSNYGYTF; CDR3 DNA: TGTGCCAGCAGTTGGGACAGTAACTATGGCTACACCTTC
clone size: .; J gene: TRBJ2-7; CDR3 length: 15; D gene: .; V gene: TRBV10-3; CDR3 protein: CAISEDSSNPYEQYF; CDR3 DNA: TGTGCCATCAGTGAAGACAGTTCTAACCCCTACGAGCAGTACTTC
clone size: few; J gene: TRBJ1-1; CDR3 length: 11; D gene: TRBD1; V gene: TRBV20-1; CDR3 protein: CRGQVGTEAFF; CDR3 DNA: TGCAGAGGACAGGTCGGGACTGAAGCTTTCTTT
clone size: few; J gene: TRBJ2-2; CDR3 length: 15; D gene: .; V gene: TRBV2; CDR3 protein: CASSGLRGRNGELFF; CDR3 DNA: TGTGCCAGCTCGGGATTGCGGGGCAGAAACGGGGAGCTGTTTTTT
clone size: many; J gene: TRBJ1-5; CDR3 length: 13; D gene: .; V gene: TRBV4-1; CDR3 protein: CASSHPMDQPQHF; CDR3 DNA: TGCGCCAGCAGCCACCCTATGGATCAGCCCCAGCATTTT
clone size: many; J gene: TRBJ1-5; CDR3 length: 17; D gene: .; V gene: TRBV10-3; CDR3 protein: CASSERTSGSGNQPQHF; CDR3 DNA: TGTGCCAGCAGTGAACGGACATCCGGTTCGGGCAATCAGCCCCAGCATTTT
clone size: .; J gene: TRBJ1-4; CDR3 length: 14; D gene: .; V gene: TRBV10-3; CDR3 protein: CASSRGIINEKLFF; CDR3 DNA: TGTGCCAGCAGTCGAGGCATAATTAATGAAAAACTGTTTTTT
clone size: .; J gene: TRBJ2-1; CDR3 length: 14; D gene: .; V gene: TRBV2; CDR3 protein: CASSVWGRYNEQFF; CDR3 DNA: TGTGCCAGCAGTGTCTGGGGGAGATACAATGAGCAGTTCTTC
clone size: .; J gene: TRBJ1-2; CDR3 length: 15; D gene: TRBD1; V gene: TRBV19; CDR3 protein: CASSLQAGTGGSTTF; CDR3 DNA: TGTGCCAGTAGTCTCCAGGCCGGGACAGGAGGGTCTACAACCTTC
clone size: .; J gene: TRBJ2-7; CDR3 length: 13; D gene: .; V gene: TRBV25-1; CDR3 protein: CASRWTVPYEQYF; CDR3 DNA: TGTGCCAGCAGATGGACAGTCCCCTACGAGCAGTACTTC
clone size: many; J gene: TRBJ2-7; CDR3 length: 14; D gene: .; V gene: TRBV6-1; CDR3 protein: CASSIRGISYEQYF; CDR3 DNA: TGTGCCAGCTCCATCCGGGGGATCTCCTACGAGCAGTACTTC
clone size: many; J gene: TRBJ2-2; CDR3 length: 17; D gene: TRBD1; V gene: TRBV25-1; CDR3 protein: CASSGPYRGQNTGELFF; CDR3 DNA: TGTGCCAGCAGTGGCCCCTACAGGGGGCAGAACACCGGGGAGCTGTTTTTT
clone size: many; J gene: TRBJ2-5; CDR3 length: 14; D gene: .; V gene: TRBV12-3/TRBV12-4; CDR3 protein: CASSLTQSVETQYF; CDR3 DNA: TGTGCCAGCAGTTTGACTCAATCGGTGGAGACCCAGTACTTC
clone size: .; J gene: TRBJ2-7; CDR3 length: 16; D gene: TRBD2; V gene: TRBV9; CDR3 protein: CASSKDGGGTSYEQYF; CDR3 DNA: TGTGCCAGCTCCAAAGACGGGGGGGGCACCTCCTACGAGCAGTACTTC
clone size: many; J gene: TRBJ2-7; CDR3 length: 12; D gene: .; V gene: TRBV20-1; CDR3 protein: CSAREGTYEQYF; CDR3 DNA: TGCAGTGCTAGAGAGGGGACTTACGAGCAGTACTTC
clone size: once; J gene: TRBJ2-1; CDR3 length: 14; D gene: TRBD2; V gene: TRBV29-1; CDR3 protein: CSVELAGISNEQFF; CDR3 DNA: TGCAGCGTTGAGCTAGCGGGTATTTCCAATGAGCAGTTCTTC
clone size: many; J gene: TRBJ2-7; CDR3 length: 16; D gene: .; V gene: TRBV2; CDR3 protein: CASSTSRQGGDYEQYF; CDR3 DNA: TGTGCCAGCAGTACCTCACGACAGGGAGGAGACTACGAGCAGTACTTC
clone size: .; J gene: TRBJ1-5; CDR3 length: 16; D gene: .; V gene: TRBV4-1; CDR3 protein: CASSQRTITRNQPQHF; CDR3 DNA: TGCGCCAGCAGCCAAAGGACAATCACACGCAATCAGCCCCAGCATTTT
clone size: .; J gene: TRBJ2-3; CDR3 length: 14; D gene: .; V gene: TRBV7-2; CDR3 protein: CAGSLGLATDTQYF; CDR3 DNA: TGTGCCGGCAGCTTGGGGCTAGCAACAGATACGCAGTATTTT
clone size: many; J gene: TRBJ1-1; CDR3 length: 14; D gene: .; V gene: TRBV15; CDR3 protein: CATSIGRTLSEAFF; CDR3 DNA: TGTGCCACCAGCATAGGACGTACTCTATCCGAAGCTTTCTTT
clone size: once; J gene: TRBJ2-5; CDR3 length: 14; D gene: TRBD2; V gene: TRBV20-1; CDR3 protein: CSAYRTSGRDTQYF; CDR3 DNA: TGCAGTGCTTACAGGACTAGCGGGAGAGATACGCAGTACTTC
clone size: few; J gene: TRBJ2-5; CDR3 length: 13; D gene: .; V gene: TRBV9; CDR3 protein: CASSVRPQETQYF; CDR3 DNA: TGTGCCAGCAGCGTAAGACCTCAAGAGACCCAGTACTTC
clone size: many; J gene: TRBJ1-1; CDR3 length: 13; D gene: .; V gene: TRBV10-3; CDR3 protein: CAISADMNTEAFF; CDR3 DNA: TGTGCCATCAGCGCTGACATGAACACTGAAGCTTTCTTT
clone size: .; J gene: TRBJ2-5; CDR3 length: 16; D gene: TRBD1; V gene: TRBV24-1; CDR3 protein: CATSDSGTGGEETQYF; CDR3 DNA: TGTGCCACCAGTGATTCCGGGACAGGGGGGGAAGAGACCCAGTACTTC